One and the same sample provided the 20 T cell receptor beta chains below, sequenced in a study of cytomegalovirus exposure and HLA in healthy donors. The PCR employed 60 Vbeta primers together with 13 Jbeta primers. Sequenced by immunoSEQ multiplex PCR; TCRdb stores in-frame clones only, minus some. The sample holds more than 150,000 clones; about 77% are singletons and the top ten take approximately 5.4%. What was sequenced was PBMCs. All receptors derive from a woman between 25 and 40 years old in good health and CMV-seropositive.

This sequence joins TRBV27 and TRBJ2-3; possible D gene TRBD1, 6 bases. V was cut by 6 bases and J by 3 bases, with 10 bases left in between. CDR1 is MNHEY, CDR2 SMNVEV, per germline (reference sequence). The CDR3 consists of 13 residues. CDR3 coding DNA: TGTGCCAGCAGCCTAGGGGGAACAGATACGCAGTATTTT. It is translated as CASSLGGTDTQYF.

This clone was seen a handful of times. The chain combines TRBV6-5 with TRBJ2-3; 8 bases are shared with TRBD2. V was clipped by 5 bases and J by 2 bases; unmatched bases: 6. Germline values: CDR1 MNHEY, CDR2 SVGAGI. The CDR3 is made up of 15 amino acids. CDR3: CASSQRGLVTDTQYF. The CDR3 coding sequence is TGTGCCAGCAGTCAGCGGGGGCTTGTCACAGATACGCAGTATTTT.

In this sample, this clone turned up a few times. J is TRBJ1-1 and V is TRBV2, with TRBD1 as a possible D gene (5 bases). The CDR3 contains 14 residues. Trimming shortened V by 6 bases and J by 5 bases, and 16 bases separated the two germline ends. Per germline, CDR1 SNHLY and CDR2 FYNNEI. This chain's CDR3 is CASSPVGVGTEAFF. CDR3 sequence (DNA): TGTGCCAGCAGCCCCGTAGGGGTGGGGACTGAAGCTTTCTTT. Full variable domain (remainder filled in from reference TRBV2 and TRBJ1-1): EPEVTQTPSHQVTQMGQEVILRCVPISNHLYFYWYRQILGQKVEFLVSFYNNEISEKSEIFDDQFSVERPDGSNFTLKIRSTKLEDSAMYFCASSPVGVGTEAFFGQGTRLTVV.

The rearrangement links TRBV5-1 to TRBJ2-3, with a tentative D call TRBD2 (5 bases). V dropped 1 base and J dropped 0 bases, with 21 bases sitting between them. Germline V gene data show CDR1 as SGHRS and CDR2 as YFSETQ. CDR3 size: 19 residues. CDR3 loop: CASSLPPQGSATSTDTQYF. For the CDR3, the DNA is TGCGCCAGCAGCTTGCCTCCCCAAGGGAGTGCGACTAGCACAGATACGCAGTATTTT.

The CDR3 nucleotides read TGTGCCGGCGGACAGGTAGCCTACGAGCAGTACTTC. As protein: CAGGQVAYEQYF. This chain connects TRBV6-1 to TRBJ2-7; 7 positions match TRBD1. Unmatched junction bases numbered 6, after V lost 11 bases and J lost 2 bases. The CDR3 is made up of 12 amino acids. Germline V gene data show CDR1 as MNHNS and CDR2 as SASEGT.

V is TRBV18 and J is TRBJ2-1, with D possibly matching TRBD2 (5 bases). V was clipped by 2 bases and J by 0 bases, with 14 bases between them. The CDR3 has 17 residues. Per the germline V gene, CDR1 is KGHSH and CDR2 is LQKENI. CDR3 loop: CASSPLPEGSSYNEQFF. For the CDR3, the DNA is TGTGCCAGCTCACCATTGCCCGAGGGTAGCTCCTACAATGAGCAGTTCTTC.

The chain's CDR3 is CASSSIPHPGNSPLHF. The DNA for the CDR3 is TGTGCCAGCAGCTCCATCCCACATCCAGGGAATTCACCCCTCCACTTT. The V and J genes are TRBV5-4 and TRBJ1-6; a weak D match, TRBD1 (5 bases). V lost 3 bases and J lost 7, with 17 bases in between. Germline V gene data show CDR1 as SGHNT and CDR2 as YYREEE (reference sequence). CDR3 length equals 16 residues.

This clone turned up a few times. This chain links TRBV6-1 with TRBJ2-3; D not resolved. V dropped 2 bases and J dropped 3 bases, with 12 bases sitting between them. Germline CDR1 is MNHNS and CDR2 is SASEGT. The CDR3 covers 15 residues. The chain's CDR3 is CASSELGRWTDTQYF. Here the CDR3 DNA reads TGTGCCAGCAGTGAACTGGGCAGGTGGACAGATACGCAGTATTTT.

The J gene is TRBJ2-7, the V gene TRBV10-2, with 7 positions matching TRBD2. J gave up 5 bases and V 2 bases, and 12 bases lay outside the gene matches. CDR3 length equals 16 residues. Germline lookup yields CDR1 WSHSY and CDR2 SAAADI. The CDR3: CASSEPSERGRHEQYF. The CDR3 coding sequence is TGCGCCAGCAGTGAGCCCTCTGAGCGGGGACGACACGAGCAGTACTTC.

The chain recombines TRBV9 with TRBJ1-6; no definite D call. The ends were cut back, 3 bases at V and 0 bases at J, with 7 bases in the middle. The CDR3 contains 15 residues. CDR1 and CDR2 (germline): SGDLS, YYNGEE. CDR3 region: CASSAQSSYNSPLHF. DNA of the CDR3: TGTGCCAGCAGCGCACAGAGCTCCTATAATTCACCCCTCCACTTT.

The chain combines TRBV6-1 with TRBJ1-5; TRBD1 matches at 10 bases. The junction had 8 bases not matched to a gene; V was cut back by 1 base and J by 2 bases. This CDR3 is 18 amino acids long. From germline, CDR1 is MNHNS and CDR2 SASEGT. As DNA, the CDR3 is TGTGCCAGCAGTGAAGTCCGGGACAGGGGTTGGGGCAATCAGCCCCAGCATTTT. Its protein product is CASSEVRDRGWGNQPQHF.

CDR3 DNA sequence: TGTGCCAGCAGTCCCAGACAGGGCCGAAACTATGGCTACACCTTC. Its protein product is CASSPRQGRNYGYTF. The V and J genes are TRBV6-1 and TRBJ1-2; 7 bases align to TRBD1. This CDR3 region has 15 residues. Germline CDR1 and CDR2: MNHNS and SASEGT. Losses at the gene ends were 5 bases for V and 2 bases for J; bases not matched to a gene: 8.

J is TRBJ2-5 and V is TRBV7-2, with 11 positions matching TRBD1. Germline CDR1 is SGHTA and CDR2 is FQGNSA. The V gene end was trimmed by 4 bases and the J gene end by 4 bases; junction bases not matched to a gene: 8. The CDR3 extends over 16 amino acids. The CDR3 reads CASSSVAGTGGETQYF. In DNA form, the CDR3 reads TGTGCCAGCAGCTCGGTCGCCGGGACAGGGGGAGAGACCCAGTACTTC. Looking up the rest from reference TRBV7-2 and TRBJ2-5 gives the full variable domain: GAGVSQSPSNKVTEKGKDVELRCDPISGHTALYWYRQSLGQGLEFLIYFQGNSAPDKSGLPSDRFSAERTGGSVSTLTIQRTQQEDSAVYLCASSSVAGTGGETQYFGPGTRLLVL.

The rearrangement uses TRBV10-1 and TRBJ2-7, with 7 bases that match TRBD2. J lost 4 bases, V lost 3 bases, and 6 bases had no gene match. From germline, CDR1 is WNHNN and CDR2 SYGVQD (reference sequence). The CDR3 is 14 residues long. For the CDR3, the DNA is TGCGCCAGCAGTGATGGCGGGAGTCTGTACGAGCAGTACTTC. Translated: CASSDGGSLYEQYF.

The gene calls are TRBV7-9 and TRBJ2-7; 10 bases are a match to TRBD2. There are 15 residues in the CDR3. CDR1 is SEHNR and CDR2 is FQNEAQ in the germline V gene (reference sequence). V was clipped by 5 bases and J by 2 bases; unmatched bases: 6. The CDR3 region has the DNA TGTGCCAGCAGCCAGGAGCGGGAGGGGACCTACGAGCAGTACTTC. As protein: CASSQEREGTYEQYF.

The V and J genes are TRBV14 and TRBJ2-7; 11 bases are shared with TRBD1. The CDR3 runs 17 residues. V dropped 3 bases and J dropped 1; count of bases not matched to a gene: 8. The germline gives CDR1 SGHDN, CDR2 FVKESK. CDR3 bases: TGTGCCAGCAGCCATCGAACGGGGACAGGGGGTTCCTACGAGCAGTACTTC. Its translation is CASSHRTGTGGSYEQYF.

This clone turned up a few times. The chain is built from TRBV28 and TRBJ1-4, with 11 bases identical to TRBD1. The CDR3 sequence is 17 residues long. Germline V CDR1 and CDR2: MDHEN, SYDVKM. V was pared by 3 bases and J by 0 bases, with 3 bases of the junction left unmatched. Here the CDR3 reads CASSLPGQGATNEKLFF. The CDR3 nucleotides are TGTGCCAGCAGTTTGCCGGGACAGGGGGCAACTAATGAAAAACTGTTTTTT. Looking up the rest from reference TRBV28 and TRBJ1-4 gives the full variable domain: DVKVTQSSRYLVKRTGEKVFLECVQDMDHENMFWYRQDPGLGLRLIYFSYDVKMKEKGDIPEGYSVSREKKERFSLILESASTNQTSMYLCASSLPGQGATNEKLFFGSGTQLSVL.

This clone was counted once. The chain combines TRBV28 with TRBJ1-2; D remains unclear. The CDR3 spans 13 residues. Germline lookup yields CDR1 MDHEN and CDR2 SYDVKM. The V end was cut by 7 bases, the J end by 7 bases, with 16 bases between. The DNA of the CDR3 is TGTGCCAGCACTATAGCCCCTTCGGGTGGCTACACCTTC. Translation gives CASTIAPSGGYTF.

DNA of the CDR3: TGTGCCATCAGTGACCCTGGGGGCCGTGTCCAGAACACTGAAGCTTTCTTT. Encoded protein: CAISDPGGRVQNTEAFF. The chain combines TRBV10-3 with TRBJ1-1, with D perhaps TRBD1 (6 bases). CDR1 is ENHRY, CDR2 SYGVKD, per germline. This CDR3 comprises 17 residues. The V end was cut by 3 bases, the J end by 1 base, with 18 bases between.

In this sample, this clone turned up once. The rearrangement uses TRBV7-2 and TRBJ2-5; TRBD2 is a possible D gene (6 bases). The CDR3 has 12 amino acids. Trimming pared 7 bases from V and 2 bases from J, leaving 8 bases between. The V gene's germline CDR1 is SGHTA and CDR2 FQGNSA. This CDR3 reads CASTGRQETQYF. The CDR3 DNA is TGTGCCAGCACAGGGAGGCAAGAGACCCAGTACTTC. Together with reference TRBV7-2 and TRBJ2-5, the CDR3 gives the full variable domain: GAGVSQSPSNKVTEKGKDVELRCDPISGHTALYWYRQSLGQGLEFLIYFQGNSAPDKSGLPSDRFSAERTGGSVSTLTIQRTQQEDSAVYLCASTGRQETQYFGPGTRLLVL.